The next 30 T cell receptor beta chains were all read from a single sample in a study of T cell responses to AZD1222 COVID-19 vaccine. Here immunoSEQ multiplex PCR was the method, and the copy in TCRdb shows in-frame clones only, minus some. This repertoire shows around 130,000 clones, more than 85% found once; its top ten account for 3.5% to 4.5%. Sequences were derived from peripheral blood, sampled 28 days after the second AZD1222 dose. These receptors were taken from an adult who received the AZD1222 COVID-19 vaccine.

V and J are TRBV6-2 or TRBV6-3 and TRBJ2-2; D gene unclear. The CDR3 totals 13 residues. Trimming left V 5 bases short and J 3 bases short, with 7 bases between. Germline values: CDR1 MNHEY, CDR2 SVGEGT. DNA of the CDR3: TGTGCCAGCAGTACCGATTACACCGGGGAGCTGTTTTTT. Protein: CASSTDYTGELFF.

This clone appeared a single time. V and J are TRBV5-1 and TRBJ2-1; 8 bases match TRBD2. V trimming: 4 bases; J trimming: 7 bases; junction bases outside the gene matches: 13. Germline CDR1 and CDR2: SGHRS and YFSETQ. The CDR3 has 16 amino acids. This chain's CDR3 is CASSPIPAGGGNEQFF. CDR3 nucleotides: TGCGCCAGCAGCCCTATCCCCGCGGGAGGCGGGAATGAGCAGTTCTTC.

This chain uses TRBV9 with TRBJ1-2; TRBD1 is a possible D gene (6 bases). CDR1 and CDR2 (germline): SGDLS, YYNGEE. This CDR3 spans 14 amino acids. Trimming took off 2 bases at V and 7 bases at J, with 15 bases between the two ends. Written as DNA, the CDR3 is TGTGCCAGCAGCGTTCGGACAGCTTCTATTGGCTACACCTTC. Its protein product is CASSVRTASIGYTF.

The chain links TRBV7-9 to TRBJ1-2, with 7 bases lining up with TRBD1. Trimming cost V 1 base and J 9 bases; bases outside gene matches: 8. The germline V gene has CDR1 SEHNR and CDR2 FQNEAQ (reference sequence). The CDR3 loop spans 14 amino acids. CDR3 in DNA: TGTGCCAGCAGCTTAGGGCAGGGGGTCAATCGCTACACCTTC. This encodes CASSLGQGVNRYTF. Based on the CDR3 plus reference TRBV7-9 and TRBJ1-2, the full variable domain is DTGVSQNPRHKITKRGQNVTFRCDPISEHNRLYWYRQTLGQGPEFLTYFQNEAQLEKSRLLSDRFSAERPKGSFSTLEIQRTEQGDSAMYLCASSLGQGVNRYTFGSGTRLTVV.

The CDR3 is CASSLVGGPLEQFF. The CDR3 DNA reads TGTGCCAGCAGCTTGGTTGGGGGACCTCTGGAGCAGTTCTTC. The V and J genes are TRBV7-2 and TRBJ2-1; D is perhaps TRBD1 or TRBD2 (5 bases each). CDR3 length: 14 residues. Germline loops: CDR1 SGHTA, CDR2 FQGNSA. V was shortened by 3 bases and J by 10 bases, with 16 bases between the two germline ends.

This chain joins TRBV20-1 and TRBJ1-5, with TRBD1 as a possible D gene (5 bases). This CDR3 has 14 residues. V dropped 3 bases and J dropped 9 bases, with 18 bases sitting between them. Germline CDR1 DFQATT, CDR2 SNEGSKA (reference sequence). The CDR3 DNA is TGCAGTGCTAGTCCCGGACTCCATAGGGGGCCCCAGCATTTT. Protein: CSASPGLHRGPQHF.

The rearrangement joins TRBV28 to TRBJ1-2, with TRBD1 as a possible D gene (5 bases). This CDR3 contains 15 residues. Trimming stripped 2 bases from V and 4 bases from J, with 14 bases between. Germline V gives CDR1 MDHEN, CDR2 SYDVKM. CDR3 residues: CASSLRAGPTYGYTF. The CDR3 DNA reads TGTGCCAGCAGTTTAAGGGCAGGGCCGACCTATGGCTACACCTTC.

This chain uses TRBV7-7 with TRBJ2-1, with 10 bases aligning to TRBD2. This CDR3 contains 15 residues. V was clipped by 5 bases and J by 6 bases; unmatched bases: 7. CDR1 is SSHAT and CDR2 is FNYEAQ in the germline V gene (reference sequence). CDR3 sequence: CASSPLAGSGNEQFF. CDR3 coding DNA: TGTGCCAGCAGCCCACTAGCGGGGAGTGGCAATGAGCAGTTCTTC.

V and J are TRBV6-5 and TRBJ2-7; no clear D gene. The length of the CDR3 is 14 residues. V was clipped by 0 bases and J by 2 bases, with 8 bases between them. Per the germline V gene, CDR1 is MNHEY and CDR2 is SVGAGI. This CDR3 reads CASSYSANPYEQYF. For the CDR3, the DNA is TGTGCCAGCAGTTACTCGGCCAATCCCTACGAGCAGTACTTC.

This clone was observed a single time. The chain employs TRBV19 and TRBJ2-1, with 14 bases lining up with TRBD2. The CDR3 spans 15 residues. The germline CDR1 and CDR2 sequences are LNHDA and SQIVND (reference sequence). V lost 4 bases to trimming and J lost 10 bases; unmatched junction nucleotides: 6. The CDR3 DNA follows: TGTGCCAGTAGTAGGACTAGCGGGGGGCCAGTCGAGCAGTTCTTC. As protein: CASSRTSGGPVEQFF.

V is TRBV9 and J is TRBJ2-5; no clear D gene. V shed 4 bases and J shed 2 bases, with 9 bases lying between them. Germline V CDR1 and CDR2: SGDLS, YYNGEE. The CDR3 has 13 amino acids. CDR3 in amino acids: CASSPWPQETQYF. CDR3 in DNA: TGTGCCAGCAGCCCGTGGCCACAAGAGACCCAGTACTTC.

The chain recombines TRBV21-1 with TRBJ1-5; the D call of TRBD1 is as the table states it, not checked on the DNA. TRBV21-1 is reported as a pseudogene. There are 12 residues in the CDR3. For the CDR3, the DNA is TGTGCCAGGTGGATCAGGGGGCCGTATCAGCATTTT. Its translation is CARWIRGPYQHF.

This clone was found once. V and J are TRBV5-4 and TRBJ1-3, with D uncertain. There are 16 residues in the CDR3. Trimming removed 4 bases at V and 4 bases at J, with 18 bases between. The germline CDR1 and CDR2 sequences are SGHNT and YYREEE (reference sequence). The CDR3, as DNA: TGTGCCAGCAGCCGAGACTCTAAGACGATGGGAAACACCATATATTTT. Its translation is CASSRDSKTMGNTIYF.

This clone was observed once. The V and J genes are TRBV6-5 and TRBJ2-5; TRBD2 matches 12 bases. The CDR3 runs to 15 residues. The trim removed 7 bases at V and 5 bases at J, leaving 8 bases unmatched. Germline V lookup: CDR1 MNHEY, CDR2 SVGAGI. The CDR3, as DNA: TGTGCCAGCAACGACCGCGGGACTAGCGGGGAGACCCAGTACTTC. This sequence encodes CASNDRGTSGETQYF.

The J gene is TRBJ2-1, the V gene TRBV24-1; 9 bases are shared with TRBD2. V was pared by 1 base and J by 11 bases, with 8 bases of the junction left unmatched. This CDR3 has 15 amino acids. Germline assignment: CDR1 KGHDR and CDR2 SFDVKD. The CDR3 spells CATSDFSSGIAKQFF. In DNA, the CDR3 is TGTGCCACCAGTGATTTCTCTAGCGGGATCGCTAAGCAGTTCTTC.

This chain joins TRBV28 and TRBJ1-5; D is unclear. V was shortened by 8 bases and J by 0 bases, with 8 bases between the two germline ends. Germline CDR1 and CDR2: MDHEN and SYDVKM. This CDR3 is 13 amino acids long. The CDR3 DNA follows: TGTGCCAGCTTATCATATAGCAATCAGCCCCAGCATTTT. Amino acids: CASLSYSNQPQHF.

The rearrangement uses TRBV7-2 and TRBJ2-2; tentatively, D is TRBD1 or TRBD2 (5 bases each). CDR1 SGHTA and CDR2 FQGNSA come from the germline V gene. This CDR3 region has 14 residues. V lost 4 bases and J lost 5, with 11 bases in between. CDR3 in amino acids: CASSWGGLTGELFF. The CDR3 DNA is TGTGCCAGCAGCTGGGGCGGGTTGACCGGGGAGCTGTTTTTT.

This chain joins TRBV29-1 and TRBJ2-3; possible D gene TRBD2, 6 bases. Germline values: CDR1 SQVTM, CDR2 ANQGSEA. This CDR3 has 13 residues. Trimming took 5 bases from V and 4 from J, leaving 13 bases between them. The CDR3 DNA reads as TGCAGCGTTCAAACTTGGGAGGCAGATACGCAGTATTTT. Amino acids: CSVQTWEADTQYF.

The chain recombines TRBV6-2 or TRBV6-3 with TRBJ2-5; the D gene is possibly TRBD1 (6 bases). V was clipped by 6 bases and J by 2 bases, with 10 bases between them. Looked up from germline, CDR1 is MNHEY and CDR2 is SVGEGT. The CDR3 is 13 residues long. For the CDR3, the DNA is TGTGCCAGCAGCCGACAGGCTCAAGAGACCCAGTACTTC. Amino acids: CASSRQAQETQYF.

The chain uses TRBV27 and TRBJ1-6; D call uncertain. Germline CDR1 is MNHEY and CDR2 is SMNVEV (reference sequence). CDR3 length: 16 amino acids. Trimming took 2 bases from V and 7 from J, leaving 15 bases between them. CDR3 sequence reads: CASSLLEGRRNSPLHF. The CDR3 nucleotides are TGTGCCAGCAGTTTACTTGAGGGCCGAAGAAATTCACCCCTCCACTTT.

The V gene is TRBV6-5, the J gene TRBJ1-3; D call uncertain. CDR1 and CDR2 from the germline V gene are MNHEY and SVGAGI. Trimming pared 6 bases from V and 7 bases from J, leaving 13 bases between. CDR3 length equals 13 residues. The CDR3 DNA follows: TGTGCCAGCAGGAAGCTCCCCGGGAACACCATATATTTT. Its protein product is CASRKLPGNTIYF.

The rearrangement joins TRBV11-2 to TRBJ2-7; 10 nucleotides align to TRBD1. V was pared by 8 bases and J by 5 bases, with 9 bases of the junction left unmatched. The CDR3 spans 14 residues. Germline values: CDR1 SGHAT, CDR2 FQNNGV. The CDR3 DNA is TGTGCCAGCGGTCCGGGACAGGGGTTTCACGAGCAGTACTTC. It specifies CASGPGQGFHEQYF.

The chain joins TRBV7-9 to TRBJ2-1; TRBD1 aligns across 11 bases. The V gene's germline CDR1 is SEHNR and CDR2 FQNEAQ (reference sequence). Trimming removed 5 bases from V and 3 bases from J; junction bases left unmatched: 6. This CDR3 contains 16 residues. The DNA of the CDR3 is TGTGCCAGCAGCCCCGCGGGACAGGGGGACTACAATGAGCAGTTCTTC. It encodes CASSPAGQGDYNEQFF.

The chain carries TRBV19 and TRBJ2-1, with TRBD2 matching over 9 bases. The CDR3 covers 15 residues. Germline V lookup: CDR1 LNHDA, CDR2 SQIVND (reference sequence). Germline trimming cut 2 bases from V and 5 bases from J; bases unmatched to any gene: 4. The CDR3 is CASSIISSGNNEQFF. The DNA for the CDR3 is TGTGCCAGTAGTATAATCTCTAGCGGGAACAATGAGCAGTTCTTC.

The gene calls are TRBV18 and TRBJ2-2; tentative D call: TRBD2 (7 bases). Germline CDR1 and CDR2: KGHSH and LQKENI. The CDR3 runs 15 residues. Trimming shortened V by 6 bases and J by 3 bases, and 14 bases separated the two germline ends. As DNA, the CDR3 is TGTGCCAGCTCGCGGGGGCAGCGGTACACCGGGGAGCTGTTTTTT. It yields the protein CASSRGQRYTGELFF.

This chain connects TRBV2 to TRBJ2-1; D unresolved. CDR3 length equals 12 residues. Trimming took 6 bases from V and 7 from J, leaving 10 bases between them. CDR1 and CDR2 (germline): SNHLY, FYNNEI. CDR3 coding DNA: TGTGCCAGCAGCCTTGAGAGGAATGAGCAGTTCTTC. It specifies CASSLERNEQFF.

This chain joins TRBV6-5 and TRBJ1-3; no clear D gene. Germline V gene lookup returns CDR1 MNHEY and CDR2 SVGAGI. The CDR3 has 16 residues. The germline V and J ends were trimmed by 2 bases and 0 bases, with 11 bases remaining between them. CDR3 nucleotides: TGTGCCAGCAGTTACAAAGCTTTCCCCTCTGGAAACACCATATATTTT. Amino acids: CASSYKAFPSGNTIYF.

This sequence joins TRBV6-6 and TRBJ1-6, with D tentatively TRBD1 (5 bases). V gave up 2 bases and J gave up 9 bases, with 11 bases separating them. CDR1 MNHNY and CDR2 SVGAGI come from the germline V gene (reference sequence). The CDR3 runs to 14 residues. The DNA of the CDR3 is TGTGCCAGCAGTTACGCGGAGGGGAGTTCACCCCTCCACTTT. This gives the protein CASSYAEGSSPLHF.

The J gene is TRBJ1-6, the V gene TRBV11-2, with 11 bases lining up with TRBD1. Germline assignment: CDR1 SGHAT and CDR2 FQNNGV. The CDR3 is made up of 18 amino acids. The trim removed 4 bases at V and 0 bases at J, leaving 5 bases unmatched. CDR3 sequence (DNA): TGTGCCAGCAGCTCCGGGACAGGGGGGGACTCCTATAATTCACCCCTCCACTTT. Protein sequence: CASSSGTGGDSYNSPLHF.

Remarks on this clone: Likely a read error: the CDR3 ends without its conserved phenylalanine or tryptophan. Because the CDR3's place on the DNA is in doubt, the DNA is left out and the CDR3 is given as listed by TCRdb. V gene TRBV20-1 combines with J gene TRBJ1-2; no check of the table's D call, TRBD1, against the DNA was made. CDR1 is DFQATT and CDR2 is SNEGSKA in the germline V gene (reference sequence). The CDR3 adds up to 10 amino acids, both ends counted. The CDR3 region is CSASLGQGVL.